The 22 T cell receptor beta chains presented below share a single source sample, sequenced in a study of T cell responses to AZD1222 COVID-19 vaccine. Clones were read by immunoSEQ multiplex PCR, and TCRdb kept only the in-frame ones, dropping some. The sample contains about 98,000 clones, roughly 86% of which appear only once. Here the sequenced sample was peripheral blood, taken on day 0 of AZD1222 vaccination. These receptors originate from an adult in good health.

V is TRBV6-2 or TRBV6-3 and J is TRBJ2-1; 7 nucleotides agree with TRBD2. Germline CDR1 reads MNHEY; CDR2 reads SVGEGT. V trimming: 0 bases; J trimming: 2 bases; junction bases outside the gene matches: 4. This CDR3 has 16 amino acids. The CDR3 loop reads CASSYSWDYPYNEQFF. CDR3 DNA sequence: TGTGCCAGCAGTTACTCCTGGGACTACCCCTACAATGAGCAGTTCTTC.

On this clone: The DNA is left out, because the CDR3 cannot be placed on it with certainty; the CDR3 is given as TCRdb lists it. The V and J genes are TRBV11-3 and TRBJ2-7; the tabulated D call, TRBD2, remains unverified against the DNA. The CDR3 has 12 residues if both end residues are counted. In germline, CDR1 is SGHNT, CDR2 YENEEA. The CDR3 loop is CASSFGPGEQYF.

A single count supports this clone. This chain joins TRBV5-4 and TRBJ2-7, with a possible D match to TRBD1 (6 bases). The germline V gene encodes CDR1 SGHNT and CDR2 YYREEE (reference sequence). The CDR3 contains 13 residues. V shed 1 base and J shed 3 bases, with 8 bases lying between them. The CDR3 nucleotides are TGTGCCAGCAGCTTGACAGGGCTCTACGAGCAGTACTTC. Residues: CASSLTGLYEQYF.

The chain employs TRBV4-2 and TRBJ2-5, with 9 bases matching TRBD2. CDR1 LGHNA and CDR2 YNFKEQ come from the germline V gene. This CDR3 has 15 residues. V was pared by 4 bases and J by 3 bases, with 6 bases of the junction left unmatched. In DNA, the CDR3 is TGTGCCAGCAGCCCGGCGGCGGGGGGGGAAGAGACCCAGTACTTC. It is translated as CASSPAAGGEETQYF.

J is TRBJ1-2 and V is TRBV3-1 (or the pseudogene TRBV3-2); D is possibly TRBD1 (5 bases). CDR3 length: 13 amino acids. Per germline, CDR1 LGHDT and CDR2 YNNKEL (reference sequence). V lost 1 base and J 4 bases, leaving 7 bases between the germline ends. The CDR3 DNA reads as TGTGCCAGCAGCCAAGTCAGGGCCTATGGCTACACCTTC. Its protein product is CASSQVRAYGYTF.

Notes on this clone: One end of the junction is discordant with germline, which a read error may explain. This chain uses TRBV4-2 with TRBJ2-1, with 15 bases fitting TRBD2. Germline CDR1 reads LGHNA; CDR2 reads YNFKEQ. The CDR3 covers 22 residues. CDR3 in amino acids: CASSQEWWTSGRAFLLPNEQFF. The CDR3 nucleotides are TGTGCCAGCAGTCAAGAGTGGTGGACTAGCGGGAGGGCCTTCTTGTTGCCCAATGAGCAGTTCTTC.

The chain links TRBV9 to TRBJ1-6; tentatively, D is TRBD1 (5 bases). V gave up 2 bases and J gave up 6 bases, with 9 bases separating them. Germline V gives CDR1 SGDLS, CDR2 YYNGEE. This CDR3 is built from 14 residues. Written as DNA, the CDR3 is TGTGCCAGCAGCGTGCGGGACCGTAATTCACCCCTCCACTTT. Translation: CASSVRDRNSPLHF.

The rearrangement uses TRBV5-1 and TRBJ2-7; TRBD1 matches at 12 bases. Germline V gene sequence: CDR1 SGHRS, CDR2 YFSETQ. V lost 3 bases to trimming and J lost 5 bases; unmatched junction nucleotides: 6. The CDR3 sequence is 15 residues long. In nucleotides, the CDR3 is TGCGCCAGCAGCTGGGGGACAGGGGGCTTCGACGAGCAGTACTTC. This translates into CASSWGTGGFDEQYF.

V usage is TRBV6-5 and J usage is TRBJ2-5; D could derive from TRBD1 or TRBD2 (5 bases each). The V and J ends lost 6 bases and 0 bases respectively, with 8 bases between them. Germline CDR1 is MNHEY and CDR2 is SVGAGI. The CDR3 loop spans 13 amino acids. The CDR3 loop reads CASRGPNQETQYF. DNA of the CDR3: TGTGCCAGCAGGGGACCGAACCAAGAGACCCAGTACTTC.

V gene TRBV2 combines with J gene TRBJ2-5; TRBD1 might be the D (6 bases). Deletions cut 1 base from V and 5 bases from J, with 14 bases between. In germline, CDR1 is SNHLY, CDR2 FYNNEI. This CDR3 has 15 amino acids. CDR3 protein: CASSEVVGAGETQYF. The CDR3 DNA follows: TGTGCCAGCAGTGAAGTTGTGGGGGCAGGGGAGACCCAGTACTTC.

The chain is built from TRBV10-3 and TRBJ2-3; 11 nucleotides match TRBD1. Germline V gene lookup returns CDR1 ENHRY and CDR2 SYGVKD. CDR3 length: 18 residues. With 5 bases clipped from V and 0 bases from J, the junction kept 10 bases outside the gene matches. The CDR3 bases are TGTGCCATCAGTAGGGGGACAGGGGGGAGATTAAGCACAGATACGCAGTATTTT. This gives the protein CAISRGTGGRLSTDTQYF.

CDR3 sequence: CASSASGSSYNEQFF. The CDR3 coding sequence is TGTGCCAGCTCAGCTAGCGGGAGCTCCTACAATGAGCAGTTCTTC. V is TRBV18 and J is TRBJ2-1; 10 bases fit TRBD2. Losses at the gene ends were 5 bases for V and 0 bases for J; bases not matched to a gene: 1. Germline values: CDR1 KGHSH, CDR2 LQKENI. The CDR3 totals 15 residues.

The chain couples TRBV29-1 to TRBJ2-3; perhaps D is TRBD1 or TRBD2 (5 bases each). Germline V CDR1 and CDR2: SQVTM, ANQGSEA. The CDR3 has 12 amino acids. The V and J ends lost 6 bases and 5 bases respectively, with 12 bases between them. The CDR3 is CSVAGTKDTQYF. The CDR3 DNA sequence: TGCAGCGTGGCAGGGACGAAAGATACGCAGTATTTT.

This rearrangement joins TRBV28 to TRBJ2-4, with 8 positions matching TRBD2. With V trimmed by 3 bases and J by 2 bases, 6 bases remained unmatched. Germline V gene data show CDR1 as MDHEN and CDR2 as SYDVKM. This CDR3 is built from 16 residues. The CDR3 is CASSLWREVPKNIQYF. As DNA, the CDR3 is TGTGCCAGCAGTTTGTGGCGGGAGGTCCCCAAAAACATTCAGTACTTC.

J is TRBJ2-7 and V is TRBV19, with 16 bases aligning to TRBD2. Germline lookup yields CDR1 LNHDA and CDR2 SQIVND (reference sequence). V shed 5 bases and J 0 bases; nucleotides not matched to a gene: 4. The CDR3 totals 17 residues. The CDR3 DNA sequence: TGTGCCAGTAGTGGGGGGACTAGCGGGAGGGCCTCCTACGAGCAGTACTTC. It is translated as CASSGGTSGRASYEQYF.

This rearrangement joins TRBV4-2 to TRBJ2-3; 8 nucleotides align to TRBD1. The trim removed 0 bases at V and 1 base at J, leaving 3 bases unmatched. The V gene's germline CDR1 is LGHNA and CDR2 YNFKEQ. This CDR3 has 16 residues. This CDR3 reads CASSQETGEGTDTQYF. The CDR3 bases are TGTGCCAGCAGCCAAGAGACAGGGGAGGGCACAGATACGCAGTATTTT.

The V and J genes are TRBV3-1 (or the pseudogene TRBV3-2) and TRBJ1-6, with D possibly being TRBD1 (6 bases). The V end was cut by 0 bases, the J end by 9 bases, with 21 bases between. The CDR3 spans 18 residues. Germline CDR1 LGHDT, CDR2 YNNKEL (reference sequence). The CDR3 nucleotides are TGTGCCAGCAGCCAAGATCTAACGGCAGGGGTGTTTGGTTCACCCCTCCACTTT. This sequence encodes CASSQDLTAGVFGSPLHF.

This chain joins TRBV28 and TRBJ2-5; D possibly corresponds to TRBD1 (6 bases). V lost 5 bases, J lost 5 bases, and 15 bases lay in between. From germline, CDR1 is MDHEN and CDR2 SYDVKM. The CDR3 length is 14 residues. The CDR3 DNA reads TGTGCCAGCAGTAAAGAAACAGGGTGGGAGACCCAGTACTTC. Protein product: CASSKETGWETQYF.

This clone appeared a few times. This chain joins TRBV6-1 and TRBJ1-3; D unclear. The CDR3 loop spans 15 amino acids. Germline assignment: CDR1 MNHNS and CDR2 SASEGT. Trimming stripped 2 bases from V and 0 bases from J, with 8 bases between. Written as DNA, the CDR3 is TGTGCCAGCAGTGAAACGGATGACTCTGGAAACACCATATATTTT. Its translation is CASSETDDSGNTIYF.

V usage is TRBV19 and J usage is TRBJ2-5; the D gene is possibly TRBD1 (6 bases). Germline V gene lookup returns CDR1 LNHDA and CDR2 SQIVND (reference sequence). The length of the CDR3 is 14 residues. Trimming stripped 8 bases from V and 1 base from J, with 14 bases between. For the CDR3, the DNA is TGTGCCAGTGGGACCTCAGGGGTCCAAGAGACCCAGTACTTC. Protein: CASGTSGVQETQYF.

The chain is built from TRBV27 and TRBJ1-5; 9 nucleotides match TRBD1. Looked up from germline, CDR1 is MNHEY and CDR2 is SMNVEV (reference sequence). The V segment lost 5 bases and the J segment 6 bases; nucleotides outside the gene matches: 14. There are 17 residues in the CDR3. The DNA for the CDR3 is TGTGCCAGCAGTCCTATATTTGGGGACAGGGAGGCTCAGCCCCAGCATTTT. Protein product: CASSPIFGDREAQPQHF.

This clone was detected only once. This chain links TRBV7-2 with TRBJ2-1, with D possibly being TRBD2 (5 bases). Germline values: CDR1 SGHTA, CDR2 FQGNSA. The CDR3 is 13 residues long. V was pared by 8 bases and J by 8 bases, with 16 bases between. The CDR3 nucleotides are TGTGCCAGCTGGGGTCGAGGGAACGATGAGCAGTTCTTC. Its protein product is CASWGRGNDEQFF.